This T cell receptor (beta chain) originates from a study of spatial heterogeneity in lung cancer. Time point here: sample taken at primary tumor resection. Unsorted samples of tumor, nontumor lung or frozen PBMC had their whole RNA sequenced. A total of about 73 untreated early-stage non-small cell lung cancer patients served as donors. CDR3 length: 13 residues. V was trimmed by 1 base and J by 4 bases, leaving 8 bases between them. Germline V gene data show CDR1 as MNHEY and CDR2 as SMNVEV (reference sequence). This clonotype is classed as medium-sized. Its antigen is currently unknown. In the library, each TCR cDNA molecule bore its own unique molecular identifier. Via MiXCR, TCRdb re-called the 5' RACE reads, giving one row per CDR3 protein. The sample lists approximately 8,000 distinct CDR3 sequences; 5% to 6.5% were seen once. Study results and caveats: Ubiquitous expanded tumor TCRs were observed in blood more at resection than follow-up.

The rearrangement uses TRBV27 and TRBJ2-7; D might be TRBD1 or TRBD2, each matching 5 bases. Sequences were derived from PBMCs, sampled at surgery. The TCR sequence derives from a male donor with early-stage non-small cell lung cancer. The DNA for the CDR3 is TGTGCCAGCAGTTTATATGGGGGTTACGAGCAGTACTTC. It yields the protein CASSLYGGYEQYF.